This T cell receptor (beta chain) was observed in a study of T-cell memory formation after mild COVID-19. A single record per CDR3 protein comes from TCRdb applying MiXCR to the 5' RACE reads. This table holds tens of thousands of distinct CDR3 sequences, roughly an eighth found once. CDR3 size: 13 residues. Germline CDR1 SNHLY, CDR2 FYNNEI. Trimming shortened V by 7 bases and J by 0 bases, and 9 bases separated the two germline ends. This receptor was obtained from a man aged 18 to 29 who had mild COVID-19 (a few samples of this study predate the infection). Cell type and time point are not known. Sequencing was done on a sample of PBMCs or a T cell subset sorted from them (not recorded which). The J gene is TRBJ1-1, the V gene TRBV2; D is undetermined. CDR3 in amino acids: CASKGRLNTEAFF. The DNA of the CDR3 is TGTGCCAGCAAAGGGCGTCTGAACACTGAAGCTTTCTTT.